This TCR beta chain is from a study of T-cell memory formation after mild COVID-19 (dated by TCRdb to the early 2020s). Looking at the study overall: TCR sequence clusters from the two donors were found to be largely donor specific. In a couple of donors, T-cell clones that expanded and contracted after mild COVID-19 were followed by sequencing TCRalpha and TCRbeta repertoires longitudinally. The cohort comprised two young, previously healthy adult volunteers, one female and one male. What the study reported, not specific to this receptor: Some responding clones were detected in pre-infection memory, suggesting pre-existing cross-reactive memory T cells joined the SARS-CoV-2 response. Contracting CD4+ clones appeared mostly in the CM and EM memory subsets, whereas CD8+ clones were enriched in EMRA. From day 15 to 85, contracting clones showed balanced CD4/CD8 phenotypes, whereas a second wave of clones that expanded from day 15 to 37 leaned towards CD4+. The second-wave clones that peaked on day 37 were not confirmed to be SARS-CoV-2 specific. Only a couple of mild cases were covered by the study, and larger cohorts that include severe cases with pre-infection samples were considered necessary.

PBMCs were isolated by Ficoll-Paque density gradient centrifugation. Sequencing was performed on an Illumina NovaSeq 6000. TCRalpha and TCRbeta cDNA libraries were built by 5'RACE with constant-segment primers, adding sample barcodes and unique molecular identifiers. Trizol reagent was used to extract RNA from every sample. Libraries were amplified in two PCR steps, with a second sample barcode and Illumina TruSeq adapters added in the second step. Sequencing of libraries was performed on an Illumina NovaSeq with 2 x 150 bp paired-end reads. The authors' analysis ran thus. Demultiplexing of reads and collapsing into UMI-guided consensus sequences were performed with migec v1.2.7. Using mixcr v2.1.11, UMI consensuses were aligned to TRA and TRB V and J templates and then assembled into clonotypes. Expanded or contracted clonotypes were those called significant by both edgeR and NoisET, with noise models trained on biological replicates. For edgeR calls, a false discovery rate-adjusted p below 0.01 and a log2 fold-change threshold of 1 were applied. As an exploratory analysis of dynamics, max-normalized trajectories of the 1000 most abundant clonotypes were examined by PCA with hierarchical clustering. Separately sequenced CD4+ and CD8+ repertoires were used to assign a CD4 or CD8 phenotype to each responding clone. TCRdb reprocessing: public reads trimmed at Q25 with fastp, clones called with MiXCR, in-frame beta chains kept. CDR3 protein sequences are deduplicated, and each keeps its most common genes and DNA. None of the V and J calls come from the authors' own analysis; TCRdb made them. The sample includes over 250,000 distinct CDR3 sequences, with around a sixth observed a single time. The ten top clones hold around 23% of the sample.

This clonotype was counted many times. No antigen is known for it. No much larger clone is present one base from it, and per-base qualities are unavailable. The germline V and J ends show losses of 5 bases and 0 bases respectively, and no gene match explains 4 bases of the junction. CDR1 and CDR2 (MNHEY, SVGAGI) derive from the germline V gene. The CDR3, from cysteine to phenylalanine, totals 16 residues. Only the CDR3 region is kept as DNA, spanning 48 bases read in frame from base 1. The chain employs TRBV6-5 and TRBJ2-2; 9 bases in the middle match TRBD1. The specimen sequenced was PBMCs or a T cell subset sorted from them (not recorded which). This clonotype was obtained from a man younger than 35 who had mild COVID-19 (a few samples of this study predate the infection). The sample titles of this study are shuffled in the database, so cell type and time point are left out; the donor was told from shared clones. The sequence in DNA is TGTGCCAGCAGTCGCGACAGGGGGACGAACACCGGGGAGCTGTTTTTT. It specifies CASSRDRGTNTGELFF.